The rows below give T cell receptor beta chains drawn from one sample of a study of cytomegalovirus exposure and HLA in healthy donors. Here immunoSEQ multiplex PCR was the method, and the copy in TCRdb shows in-frame clones only, minus some. The top ten hold 2.5% to 3.5% of the sample, which has about 65,000 clones, approximately 78% seen once. Specimen: PBMCs. Receptor source: a girl aged 10-17 years in good health and CMV-seropositive. Each CDR3 is given with its conserved first and last residue. Fields, in order: V gene, CDR3 protein.

V gene: TRBV5-4; CDR3 protein: CASSLGVTGVDEQYF
V gene: TRBV5-1; CDR3 protein: CASSLGVSGGTTSSYEQYF
V gene: TRBV2; CDR3 protein: CASNGGAYTQYF
V gene: TRBV2; CDR3 protein: CASALTGFDGYTF
V gene: TRBV7-2; CDR3 protein: CASSLATVGTVSSYEQYF
V gene: TRBV6-4; CDR3 protein: CASKRRPLHF
V gene: TRBV4-3; CDR3 protein: CASSQARAPGDTQYF
V gene: TRBV7-2; CDR3 protein: CASSLRKGDRAQPQHF
V gene: TRBV7-2; CDR3 protein: CASSLRQGAGQPQHF
V gene: TRBV10-2; CDR3 protein: CASQQGSSYEQYF
V gene: TRBV6-6; CDR3 protein: CASSSADGNTIYF
V gene: TRBV4-3; CDR3 protein: CASREGTLGGYGYTF
V gene: TRBV7-2; CDR3 protein: CASSPWSLAGGGADTQYF
V gene: TRBV18; CDR3 protein: CASSEDRGRHEQYF
V gene: TRBV5-1; CDR3 protein: CASSLTGMETQYF
V gene: TRBV27; CDR3 protein: CASSARNQPQHF
V gene: TRBV19; CDR3 protein: CASSSFGETQYF
V gene: TRBV10-3; CDR3 protein: CAISDSGTEAFF
V gene: TRBV29-1; CDR3 protein: CSVVGMSGEQYF
V gene: TRBV6-1; CDR3 protein: CASSDREGNSPLHF
V gene: TRBV28; CDR3 protein: CASSSLFTEAFF
V gene: TRBV9; CDR3 protein: CASSSSANSGNTIYF
V gene: TRBV6-1; CDR3 protein: CASSEEVRQGAFF
V gene: TRBV15; CDR3 protein: CATSRGRTGRGETQYF
V gene: TRBV27; CDR3 protein: CASSVQGLGNTIYF
V gene: TRBV18; CDR3 protein: CASSTGQGLTEAFF
V gene: TRBV6-5; CDR3 protein: CASRPGTGRTGELFF
V gene: TRBV11-3; CDR3 protein: CASSLGRQEQYF
V gene: TRBV5-4; CDR3 protein: CASSLATGRVETQYF
V gene: TRBV2; CDR3 protein: CASTGQMQETQYF
V gene: TRBV5-4; CDR3 protein: CASSSRTSPNNEQFF
V gene: TRBV29-1; CDR3 protein: CSVEGREEPSSYNEQFF
V gene: TRBV6-6; CDR3 protein: CASSSPRGAANEKLFF
V gene: TRBV19; CDR3 protein: CASSIPGLADTQYF
V gene: TRBV4-2; CDR3 protein: CASSADTYNEQFF
V gene: TRBV6-5; CDR3 protein: CASRGTYEQYF
V gene: TRBV5-1; CDR3 protein: CASSLDGTATYEQYF
V gene: TRBV2; CDR3 protein: CASSAEGRQYF
V gene: TRBV6-1; CDR3 protein: CASSEPRRAWNQPQHF